The 14 T cell receptor beta chains below were found in one sample sequenced in a study of blood T cells in healthy people across ages. A second PCR of roughly 7 to 11 cycles used a sample-barcoded 5' primer and a J-beta primer mix. TCRdb re-derived calls from the 5' RACE reads in MiXCR, one entry per CDR3 protein. The table records about 670,000 distinct CDR3 sequences, more than 45% of them present only once. The specimen was blood. The receptor source for this set is a woman of 80 years or more in good health.

This clonotype has at least ten counts. The CDR3 protein is CASRQSGDRDYEQYF. CDR3 nucleotides: TGTGCCAGCAGGCAAAGCGGGGACAGAGACTACGAGCAGTACTTC. The chain carries TRBV28 and TRBJ2-7; D may be TRBD1 or TRBD2 (7 bases each). V shed 6 bases and J shed 3 bases, with 18 bases lying between them. Germline loops: CDR1 MDHEN, CDR2 SYDVKM. The CDR3 loop spans 15 amino acids.

Note on this clonotype: A much larger clone lies a single base off, so this may be a read error. This chain connects TRBV9 to TRBJ2-1, with 8 nucleotides matching TRBD2. With 4 bases clipped from V and 10 bases from J, the junction kept 16 bases outside the gene matches. The CDR3 consists of 16 residues. The germline gives CDR1 SGDLS, CDR2 YYNGEE. This CDR3 reads CASSLSGSTPLQEQFF. CDR3 sequence (DNA): TGTGCCAGCAGCTTAAGCGGGAGTACCCCTCTCCAGGAGCAGTTCTTC.

The CDR3 loop reads CATGQGLSSYEQYF. The CDR3 nucleotides are TGTGCCACAGGACAGGGGCTAAGCTCCTACGAGCAGTACTTC. V and J are TRBV28 and TRBJ2-7; 9 bases agree with TRBD1. In germline, CDR1 is MDHEN, CDR2 SYDVKM. The junction had 7 bases not matched to a gene; V was cut back by 10 bases and J by 0 bases. The CDR3 sequence is 14 residues long. The variable domain in full, completed from reference TRBV28 and TRBJ2-7, reads DVKVTQSSRYLVKRTGEKVFLECVQDMDHENMFWYRQDPGLGLRLIYFSYDVKMKEKGDIPEGYSVSREKKERFSLILESASTNQTSMYLCATGQGLSSYEQYFGPGTRLTVT.

In its sample, this clonotype was seen many times. The genes are TRBV5-1 and TRBJ1-1; no clear D. Trimming left V 0 bases short and J 4 bases short, with 7 bases between. This CDR3 region has 13 residues. CDR1 is SGHRS and CDR2 is YFSETQ in the germline V gene. CDR3 sequence: CASSLDGSTEAFF. The CDR3, as DNA: TGCGCCAGCAGCTTGGACGGGTCCACTGAAGCTTTCTTT.

The chain combines TRBV3-1 with TRBJ2-7; D gene uncertain. The V end lost 1 base, the J end lost 6 bases, and 7 bases lay between the germline ends. Germline V gives CDR1 LGHDT, CDR2 YNNKEL (reference sequence). The CDR3 runs to 12 residues. The CDR3 nucleotides are TGTGCCAGCAGCCAAGGGAACGGCGAGCAGTACTTC. Protein sequence: CASSQGNGEQYF.

V and J are TRBV29-1 and TRBJ2-5; D may be TRBD2 (5 bases). Germline V gene lookup returns CDR1 SQVTM and CDR2 ANQGSEA. This CDR3 has 12 residues. V lost 7 bases, J lost 11 bases, and 20 bases lay in between. The CDR3 DNA follows: TGCAGCGGGAGCCTCGGGAACAATGAGCAGTACTTC. Protein sequence: CSGSLGNNEQYF.

The chain employs TRBV12-3 or TRBV12-4 and TRBJ1-2, with a possible D match to TRBD1 (5 bases). Trimming took off 5 bases at V and 4 bases at J, with 20 bases between the two ends. The CDR3 contains 16 residues. This CDR3 is CASSPELGELGYGYTF. The CDR3, as DNA: TGTGCCAGCAGTCCGGAGCTGGGGGAACTTGGCTATGGCTACACCTTC.

The chain carries TRBV5-1 and TRBJ1-1, with 9 bases aligning to TRBD1. V gave up 4 bases and J gave up 1 base; unmatched junction bases: 8. The germline V gene encodes CDR1 SGHRS and CDR2 YFSETQ. The CDR3 is made up of 16 amino acids. The CDR3 here is CASSRGTGPRNTEAFF. CDR3 bases: TGCGCCAGCAGCCGAGGGACAGGGCCGAGGAACACTGAAGCTTTCTTT.

This clonotype came up many times. The chain uses TRBV27 and TRBJ2-2; D not resolved. Germline CDR1 MNHEY, CDR2 SMNVEV (reference sequence). The CDR3 covers 13 residues. The V gene lost 3 bases and the J gene lost 6 bases, with 8 bases spanning the gap. The CDR3 nucleotides are TGTGCCAGCAGTTTTACGCTAGCCGGGGAGCTGTTTTTT. This encodes CASSFTLAGELFF.

The chain employs TRBV5-1 and TRBJ2-3; TRBD2 agrees at 10 bases. The CDR3 runs 17 residues. The germline CDR1 and CDR2 sequences are SGHRS and YFSETQ. V lost 1 base to trimming and J lost 0 bases; unmatched junction nucleotides: 5. This CDR3 reads CASSLRPSGGSTDTQYF. The CDR3 DNA sequence: TGCGCCAGCAGCTTGAGGCCTAGCGGGGGCAGCACAGATACGCAGTATTTT.

V is TRBV20-1 and J is TRBJ2-3, with TRBD2 identical over 8 bases. The CDR3 spans 14 residues. Germline CDR1 is DFQATT and CDR2 is SNEGSKA (reference sequence). The ends lost 5 bases at V and 0 bases at J; junction bases unmatched: 4. CDR3 sequence reads: CSALAGLSTDTQYF. CDR3 sequence (DNA): TGCAGTGCTCTAGCGGGTCTCAGCACAGATACGCAGTATTTT.

The gene calls are TRBV12-3 or TRBV12-4 and TRBJ1-3; TRBD1 agrees at 10 bases. V lost 5 bases and J lost 4; bases outside the gene matches: 5. The CDR3 extends over 15 amino acids. The CDR3 region has the DNA TGTGCCAGCAGTCCGGGACAGGGGTTCGGAAACACCATATATTTT. This codes for CASSPGQGFGNTIYF.

The chain links TRBV5-1 to TRBJ2-5; TRBD2 agrees at 11 bases. Germline CDR1 SGHRS, CDR2 YFSETQ. V was clipped by 2 bases and J by 5 bases; unmatched bases: 5. CDR3 size: 15 residues. The CDR3 DNA follows: TGCGCCAGCAGCTTAACTAGCGGGAGTACGGAGACCCAGTACTTC. Protein product: CASSLTSGSTETQYF.

This clonotype was observed a handful of times. The chain is built from TRBV10-3 and TRBJ2-2, with a weak D call TRBD1 (6 bases). CDR3 length: 14 amino acids. Trimming cost V 10 bases and J 0 bases, with 12 bases left between them. Per the germline V gene, CDR1 is ENHRY and CDR2 is SYGVKD. The DNA of the CDR3 is TGTGCCAGCGCCGGGACACCGAACACCGGGGAGCTGTTTTTT. The encoded protein is CASAGTPNTGELFF.